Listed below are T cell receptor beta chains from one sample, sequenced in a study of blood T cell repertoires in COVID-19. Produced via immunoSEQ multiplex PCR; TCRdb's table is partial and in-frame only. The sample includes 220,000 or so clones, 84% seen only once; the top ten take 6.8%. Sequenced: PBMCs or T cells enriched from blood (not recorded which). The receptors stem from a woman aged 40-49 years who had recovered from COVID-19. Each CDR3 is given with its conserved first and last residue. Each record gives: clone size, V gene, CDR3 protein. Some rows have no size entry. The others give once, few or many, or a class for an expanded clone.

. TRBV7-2 CASRGTDYGYTF
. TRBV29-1 CSVAYLQGGYTF
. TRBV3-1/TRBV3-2 CASSQGPFQYF
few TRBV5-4 CASSARTGVNTEAFF
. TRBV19 CASTQTGAGDQPQHF
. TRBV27 CASGRLAGSTGELFF
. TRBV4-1 CASSQDRSAYTQYF
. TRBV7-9 CASSSREEQGSQPQHF
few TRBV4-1 CASSQQNQGYEQYF
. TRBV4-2 CASSQRTGELFF
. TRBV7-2 CASSLATGAGRTQYF
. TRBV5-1 CASSFGMGTDTQYF
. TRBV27 CASSRGGQGGIYGYTF
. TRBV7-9 CASSRRGEVGETQYF
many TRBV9 CASTQGGSFTDTQYF
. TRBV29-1 CSVASGAYEQYF
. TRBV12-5 CASGASGTGYGYTF
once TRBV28 CASSQGGFSSYEQYF
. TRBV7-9 CASSLGQGATYGYTF
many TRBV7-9 CASSLAPINRGPNTGELFF
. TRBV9 CASSASYGSDTQYF
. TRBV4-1 CASSAEPGLHTGELFF
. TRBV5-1 CASSLGTSGTGELFF
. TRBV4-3 CASSQDNRVPHEQFF
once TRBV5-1 CASSMRALGTEAFF
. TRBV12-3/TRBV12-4 CASSPTGTHGYTF
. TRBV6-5 CASSPGTQYEQYF
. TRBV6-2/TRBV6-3 CASSQTRAGELFF
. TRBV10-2 CATQTGAGNTIYF
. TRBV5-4 CASSRQGYLNTEAFF
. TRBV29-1 CSVEDHQGFAEAFF
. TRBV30 CAWSSRGSNSGNTIYF
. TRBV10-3 CAISESAGIILNYGYTF